This TCR beta chain was sequenced for a study of blood T cells in healthy people across ages. Study findings and constraints: Long-lived donors had more naive CD4+ cells and higher diversity than aged donors.

The donors, healthy Caucasians from Russia, were aged roughly 6 to 95. PBMCs numbering at least 7 million were isolated per sample. Germline assignment: CDR1 SGHRS and CDR2 YFSETQ. V was cut by 0 bases and J by 1 base, with 7 bases left in between. CDR3 length: 14 amino acids. Sample-barcoded 5' priming and a J-beta primer mix drove a second PCR of roughly 7 to 11 cycles. Every cDNA molecule bore a tag from a template-switch adaptor containing 12 random nucleotides. One entry per CDR3 protein, called by TCRdb with MiXCR from the 5' RACE reads. The table has fewer than 2,000,000 distinct CDR3 sequences, roughly two fifths seen once; the top ten hold roughly 23%. This clonotype was found a few times. The antigen remains undetermined.

The rearrangement joins TRBV5-1 to TRBJ2-5; unclear D gene. Sample: blood. The TCR sequence derives from a human donor in good health. The CDR3 region is CASSLVLSQETQYF. The CDR3 DNA follows: TGCGCCAGCAGCTTGGTGCTCTCCCAAGAGACCCAGTACTTC.